Listed below are T cell receptor beta chains from one sample, sequenced in a study of T cell repertoires in cytomegalovirus infection. TCRdb re-derived calls from the reads in MiXCR, one entry per CDR3 protein. The profile shows about 330,000 distinct CDR3 sequences, just under 35% of them singletons. The antigens these receptors bind are not known. Material: cultured PBMCs, obtained from culture after CMV antigen stimulation. The source of these receptors is a human donor in good health (CMV status not recorded). Some clones in this sample may be carry-over from other donors' samples. Both conserved end residues are part of each CDR3. A D gene is named only where the DNA matches it firmly. Size values are once, few and many counts, or a class for expanded clones, and some rows have none.

>16|TRBJ1-5|few|TRBV7-8|TRBD1
CASSPRTGGLNQPQHF
TGTGCCAGCAGCCCGAGGACAGGGGGACTCAATCAGCCCCAGCATTTT
>16|TRBJ2-3|many|TRBV7-2|NA
CASSPRGTTRADTQYF
TGTGCCAGCAGCCCCCGAGGGACAACAAGGGCAGATACGCAGTATTTT
>13|TRBJ2-1|NA|TRBV19|NA
CASSFRSDNEQFF
TGTGCCAGTAGTTTTAGGAGCGATAATGAGCAGTTCTTC
>14|TRBJ1-1|NA|TRBV28|NA
CASSFGVWSTEAFF
TGTGCCAGCAGTTTCGGGGTTTGGAGCACTGAAGCTTTCTTT
>14|TRBJ2-3|NA|TRBV6-5|TRBD2
CVSNLREQSDTQYF
TGTGTCAGCAATTTGCGGGAGCAATCAGATACGCAGTATTTT
>13|TRBJ2-3|few|TRBV29-1|TRBD1
CSVEGQSTDTQYF
TGCAGCGTTGAGGGACAGAGCACAGATACGCAGTATTTT
>15|TRBJ1-4|many|TRBV7-8|NA
CASSNRDPPTEKLFF
TGTGCCAGCAGCAACAGGGATCCCCCGACTGAAAAACTGTTTTTT
>13|TRBJ2-1|few|TRBV11-3|NA
CASSLDRTTEQFF
TGTGCCAGCAGCTTAGATCGGACGACTGAGCAGTTCTTC
>13|TRBJ1-1|NA|TRBV19|NA
CASSIILQDEAFF
TGTGCCAGTAGTATTATTCTACAGGATGAAGCTTTCTTT
>14|TRBJ2-3|few|TRBV6-1|NA
CASSPGPYTDTQYF
TGTGCCAGCAGTCCCGGGCCTTACACAGATACGCAGTATTTT
>13|TRBJ2-1|NA|TRBV10-3|NA
CAISDARINEQFF
TGTGCCATCAGTGACGCGAGAATCAATGAGCAGTTCTTC
>14|TRBJ1-1|few|TRBV6-1|NA
CASSVNKGITEAFF
TGTGCCAGCAGTGTAAATAAGGGAATCACTGAAGCTTTCTTT
>16|TRBJ2-2|NA|TRBV28|NA
CASRHLTPTDTGELFF
TGTGCCAGTCGGCACTTGACCCCCACGGACACCGGGGAGCTGTTTTTT
>13|TRBJ2-5|NA|TRBV20-1|TRBD1
CSARRDRSETQYF
TGCAGTGCTAGAAGGGACAGAAGCGAGACCCAGTACTTC
>15|TRBJ2-1|few|TRBV24-1|NA
CATSDPTGSYNEQFF
TGTGCCACCAGTGATCCGACTGGCTCCTACAATGAGCAGTTCTTC
>16|TRBJ1-1|few|TRBV19|TRBD1
CASSTSPGTGGTEAFF
TGTGCCAGTAGTACCTCTCCCGGGACAGGGGGCACTGAAGCTTTCTTT
>15|TRBJ1-1|NA|TRBV20-1|NA
CSATGGRGANTEAFF
TGCAGTGCCACCGGGGGCAGGGGAGCGAACACTGAAGCTTTCTTT
>15|TRBJ2-1|NA|TRBV3-1|NA
CASSVDFSPYNEQFF
TGTGCCAGCAGCGTTGACTTTAGTCCCTACAATGAGCAGTTCTTC
>17|TRBJ2-1|NA|TRBV10-3|TRBD2
CAISEASSGRVWNEQFF
TGTGCCATCAGTGAAGCCTCTAGCGGGAGGGTTTGGAATGAGCAGTTCTTC
>17|TRBJ2-3|NA|TRBV18|TRBD2
CASSPLRTSVTTDTQYF
TGTGCCAGCTCACCCTTAAGGACTAGCGTTACCACAGATACGCAGTATTTT
>14|TRBJ2-4|many|TRBV18|TRBD1
CASSPNRGMDIQYF
TGTGCCAGCTCACCAAACAGGGGTATGGACATTCAGTACTTC
>12|TRBJ2-5|few|TRBV27|NA
CASSLFGETQYF
TGTGCCAGCAGTTTATTTGGGGAGACCCAGTACTTC
>14|TRBJ2-1|few|TRBV7-2|NA
CASTQGGGYNEQFF
TGTGCCAGCACCCAGGGGGGCGGGTACAATGAGCAGTTCTTC
>19|TRBJ2-1|NA|TRBV18|NA
CASSLTGSGQWSSYNEQFF
TGTGCCAGCTCACTAACCGGTTCGGGACAATGGAGCTCCTACAATGAGCAGTTCTTC